Following are 7 T cell receptor beta chains from one sample sequenced in a study of cytomegalovirus exposure and HLA in healthy donors. Primers included in the PCR were 60 Vbeta and 13 Jbeta primers. Repertoires were generated with immunoSEQ multiplex PCR, while TCRdb's copy carries only in-frame clones and drops some. The profile shows 120,000 to 150,000 clones, 70% to 80% of them singletons. Sequencing was done on a sample of PBMCs. The receptors here all came from a woman aged 45-60 years in good health and CMV-seropositive.

The chain uses TRBV11-2 and TRBJ2-7; 7 bases map to TRBD2. V shed 5 bases and J 3 bases; nucleotides not matched to a gene: 13. Germline lookup yields CDR1 SGHAT and CDR2 FQNNGV. This CDR3 spans 16 amino acids. DNA for the CDR3: TGTGCCAGCAGCCCACGAGGGACTAACTTTAACTACGAGCAGTACTTC. Translation gives CASSPRGTNFNYEQYF.

The chain is built from TRBV9 and TRBJ2-3; 10 bases align to TRBD2. V dropped 0 bases and J dropped 1; count of bases not matched to a gene: 8. CDR3 length: 18 amino acids. Germline lookup yields CDR1 SGDLS and CDR2 YYNGEE. CDR3 bases: TGTGCCAGCAGCGTAGCCCCCCCAGCGGGGGGGCGCACAGATACGCAGTATTTT. Its translation is CASSVAPPAGGRTDTQYF.

V usage is TRBV28 and J usage is TRBJ2-5, with D possibly being TRBD2 (5 bases). V lost 1 base and J lost 1, with 10 bases in between. The length of the CDR3 is 15 residues. Per germline, CDR1 MDHEN and CDR2 SYDVKM. The CDR3 reads CASSLLSRGQETQYF. CDR3 sequence (DNA): TGTGCCAGCAGTTTATTAAGCCGGGGCCAAGAGACCCAGTACTTC.

The rearrangement uses TRBV7-3 and TRBJ2-7; TRBD1 agrees at 7 bases. CDR1 is SGHTA, CDR2 FQGTGA, per germline. There are 15 residues in the CDR3. Trimming cost V 6 bases and J 0 bases; bases outside gene matches: 8. For the CDR3, the DNA is TGTGCCAGCAGTCAAACCGGGACAGCCTCCTACGAGCAGTACTTC. Amino acid sequence: CASSQTGTASYEQYF. Full variable domain (rest looked up from reference TRBV7-3 and TRBJ2-7): GAGVSQTPSNKVTEKGKYVELRCDPISGHTALYWYRQSLGQGPEFLIYFQGTGAADDSGLPNDRFFAVRPEGSVSTLKIQRTERGDSAVYLCASSQTGTASYEQYFGPGTRLTVT.

The chain joins TRBV13 to TRBJ2-7; the D gene is possibly TRBD1 (5 bases). The germline gives CDR1 PRHDT, CDR2 FYEKMQ (reference sequence). The CDR3 runs 15 residues. V was pared by 5 bases and J by 0 bases, with 14 bases between. As DNA, the CDR3 is TGTGCCAGCAGCCCGACCGACAGTAGCTCCTACGAGCAGTACTTC. Residues: CASSPTDSSSYEQYF.

The chain has TRBV5-5 and TRBJ2-3; TRBD1 is a possible D gene (6 bases). The CDR3 loop spans 14 amino acids. Trimming removed 2 bases at V and 2 bases at J, with 9 bases between. Germline V gene lookup returns CDR1 SGHKS and CDR2 YYEKEE (reference sequence). In DNA, the CDR3 is TGTGCCAGCAGCTTTACAGGGTACACAGATACGCAGTATTTT. Translating gives CASSFTGYTDTQYF.

The CDR3 is CASRKEVGDSYYGYTF. The CDR3 region has the DNA TGCGCCAGCAGGAAAGAAGTAGGGGACTCTTACTATGGCTACACCTTC. The V call is TRBV4-1, the J call TRBJ1-2, with a weak D call TRBD1 (5 bases). Trimming left V 6 bases short and J 3 bases short, with 20 bases between. Germline CDR1 MGHRA, CDR2 YSYEKL. CDR3 length equals 16 residues.